This T cell receptor (beta chain) originates from a study of Ad26.COV2.S vaccination and SARS-CoV-2 variants. At the level of the study: Doses of Ad26.COV2.S were injected into muscle once or twice, 56 days apart. Study-wide points: Total responses of T cells may have been underestimated by the analyses of TCR breadth and depth.

Details on this clone: Its antigen is not known.

The CDR3 loop spans 14 amino acids. V shed 5 bases and J shed 4 bases, with 15 bases lying between them. Looked up from germline, CDR1 is SGHTA and CDR2 is FQGNSA. Generated by immunoSEQ multiplex PCR, the TCRdb table keeps only in-frame clones and is missing some. The table lists around 300,000 clones, roughly nine tenths of them singletons. The treatment was: around 19 received Ad26.COV2.S at low or high dose, single or two shots; roughly five received placebo; per-sample allocation not given. Sample collection was performed on day 63 after the first vaccine or placebo injection. Whoever gave the sample was an adult aged 18-55 years in Boston. The shot given was an Ad26 vector that makes Wuhan-strain SARS-CoV-2 spike.

This TCR was recovered from a person aged 18-60 years who received the Ad26.COV2.S COVID-19 vaccine or a placebo. Here the sequenced sample was peripheral blood, taken in a trial of Ad26.COV2.S vaccine versus placebo. The rearrangement links TRBV7-2 to TRBJ2-7, with D perhaps matching TRBD1 or TRBD2 (5 bases each). This CDR3 is CASSQLVRGYEQYF. CDR3 bases: TGTGCCAGCAGCCAACTAGTAAGGGGTTACGAGCAGTACTTC.